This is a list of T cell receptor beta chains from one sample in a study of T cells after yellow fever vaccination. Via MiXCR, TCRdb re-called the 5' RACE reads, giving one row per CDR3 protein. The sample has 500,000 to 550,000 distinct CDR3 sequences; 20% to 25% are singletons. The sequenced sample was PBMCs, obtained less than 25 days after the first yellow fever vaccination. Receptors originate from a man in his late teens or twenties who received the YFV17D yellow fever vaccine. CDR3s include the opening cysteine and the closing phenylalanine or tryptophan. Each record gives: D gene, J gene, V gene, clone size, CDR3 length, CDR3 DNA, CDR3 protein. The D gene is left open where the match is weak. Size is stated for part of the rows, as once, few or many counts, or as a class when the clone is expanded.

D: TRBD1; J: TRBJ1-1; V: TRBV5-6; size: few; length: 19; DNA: TGTGCCTCCCACCACATGACTGACAGGGGCGAAAAAATGAACACTGAAGCTTTCTTT; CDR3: CASHHMTDRGEKMNTEAFF
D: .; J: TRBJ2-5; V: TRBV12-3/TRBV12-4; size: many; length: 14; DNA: TGTGCCAGCACCCAGGGGCCCCTACAAGAGACCCAGTACTTC; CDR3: CASTQGPLQETQYF
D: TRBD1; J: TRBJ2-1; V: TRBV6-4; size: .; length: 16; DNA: TGTGCCAGCAGTGTCACTCCGGGACAGGGGTCGAATGAGCAGTTCTTC; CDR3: CASSVTPGQGSNEQFF
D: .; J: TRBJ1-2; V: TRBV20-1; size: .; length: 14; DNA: TGCAGTGCTAGAGAAACCGGGACAACGTATGGCTACACCTTC; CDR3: CSARETGTTYGYTF
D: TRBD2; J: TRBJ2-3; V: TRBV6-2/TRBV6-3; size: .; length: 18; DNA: TGTGCCAGCAGTTATCGGAACGTCTGGCGGGGGGGCACAGATACGCAGTATTTT; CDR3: CASSYRNVWRGGTDTQYF
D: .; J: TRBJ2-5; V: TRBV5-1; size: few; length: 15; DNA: TGCGCCAGCAGCTTGGCCATGGGGCTGGGGGAGACCCAGTACTTC; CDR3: CASSLAMGLGETQYF
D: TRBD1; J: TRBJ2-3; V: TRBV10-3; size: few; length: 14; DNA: TGTGCCAGCAAGGTGGCTACAGGGGCAGATACGCAGTATTTT; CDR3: CASKVATGADTQYF
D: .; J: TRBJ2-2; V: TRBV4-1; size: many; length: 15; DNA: TGCGCCAGCAGCCGGATTCGGACAGAAACCGGGGAGCTGTTTTTT; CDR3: CASSRIRTETGELFF
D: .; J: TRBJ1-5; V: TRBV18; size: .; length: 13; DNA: TGTGCCAGCTCACCACCTGGAGGGGGAACCCAGCATTTT; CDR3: CASSPPGGGTQHF
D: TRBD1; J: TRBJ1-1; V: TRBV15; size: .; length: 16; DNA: TGTGCCACCAGCAGAGACGGGACAGGGGAGAACACTGAAGCTTTCTTT; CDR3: CATSRDGTGENTEAFF
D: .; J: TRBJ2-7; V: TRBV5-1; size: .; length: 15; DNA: TGCGCCAGCAGCCGACTCGGGCAGGGAGGCAACGAGCAGTACTTC; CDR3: CASSRLGQGGNEQYF
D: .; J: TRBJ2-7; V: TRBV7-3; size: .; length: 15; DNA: TGTGCCAGCAGCTTAACGGGAACAGGCCTTTACGAGCAGTACTTC; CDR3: CASSLTGTGLYEQYF
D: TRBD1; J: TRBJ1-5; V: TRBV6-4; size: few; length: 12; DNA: TGTGCCAACGACAGGGACGGGCAGCCCCAGCATTTT; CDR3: CANDRDGQPQHF
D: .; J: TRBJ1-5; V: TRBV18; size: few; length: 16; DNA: TGTGCCAGCTCACCACACGACAGAGGGTTCCGTCAGCCCCAGCATTTT; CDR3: CASSPHDRGFRQPQHF
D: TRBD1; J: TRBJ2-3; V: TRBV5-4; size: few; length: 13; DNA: TGTGCCAGCAGCCCTACAGGGGGCGATACGCAGTATTTT; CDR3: CASSPTGGDTQYF
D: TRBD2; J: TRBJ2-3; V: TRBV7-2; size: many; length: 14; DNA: TGTGCCAGCAGCCGGGCGGGGGGCACAGATACGCAGTATTTT; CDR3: CASSRAGGTDTQYF
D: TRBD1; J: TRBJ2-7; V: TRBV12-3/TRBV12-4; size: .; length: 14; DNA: TGTGCCAGCAGCTACACGGGACAGCCCAACGAGCAGTACTTC; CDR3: CASSYTGQPNEQYF
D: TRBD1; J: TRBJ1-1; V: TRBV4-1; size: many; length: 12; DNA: TGTGCCAGCAGTCCCGGGACAGCTGAAGCTTTCTTT; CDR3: CASSPGTAEAFF
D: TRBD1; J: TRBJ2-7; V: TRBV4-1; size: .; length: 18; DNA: TGCGCCAGCAGCCAAGGAATTAGACAGGGGATTATCTCCTACGAGCAGTACTTC; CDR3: CASSQGIRQGIISYEQYF
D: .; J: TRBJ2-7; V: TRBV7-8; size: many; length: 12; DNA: TGTGCCAGCAGCCCTCACTCCTACGAGCAGTACTTC; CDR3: CASSPHSYEQYF
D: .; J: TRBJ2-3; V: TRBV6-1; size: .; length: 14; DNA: TGTGCCAGCAGCCTAGCAGCTAGGGCAGATACGCAGTATTTT; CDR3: CASSLAARADTQYF
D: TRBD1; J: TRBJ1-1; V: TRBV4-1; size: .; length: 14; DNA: TGCGCCAGCAGCCAAGGACAGGGAAGCACTGAAGCTTTCTTT; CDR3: CASSQGQGSTEAFF
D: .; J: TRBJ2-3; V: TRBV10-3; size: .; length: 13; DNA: TGTGCCACCCTTTGGGGGGTTGGAGATACGCAGTATTTT; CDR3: CATLWGVGDTQYF
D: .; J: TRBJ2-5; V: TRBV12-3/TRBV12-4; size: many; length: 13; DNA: TGTGCCAGCAGCCGACTGGGCGAAGAGACCCAGTACTTC; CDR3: CASSRLGEETQYF
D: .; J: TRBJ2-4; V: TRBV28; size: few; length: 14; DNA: TGTGCCAGCCACAGCAGGCTAGCCAAAAACATTCAGTACTTC; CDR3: CASHSRLAKNIQYF
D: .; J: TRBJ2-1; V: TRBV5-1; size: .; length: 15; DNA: TGCGCCAGCAACTCCGCCGGGGCCTCCTACAATGAGCAGTTCTTC; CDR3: CASNSAGASYNEQFF
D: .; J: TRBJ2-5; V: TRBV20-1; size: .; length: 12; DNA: TGCAGTGCCCAGGGGTTGAGAGAGACCCAGTACTTC; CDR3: CSAQGLRETQYF
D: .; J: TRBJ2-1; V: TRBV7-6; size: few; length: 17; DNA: TGTGCCAGCAGCTTAGCGACAGCGACGAGCTCCTACAATGAGCAGTTCTTC; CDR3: CASSLATATSSYNEQFF
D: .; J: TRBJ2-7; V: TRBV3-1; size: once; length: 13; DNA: TGTGCCAGCAGCCGCTCGGAGGGATACGAGCAGTACTTC; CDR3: CASSRSEGYEQYF
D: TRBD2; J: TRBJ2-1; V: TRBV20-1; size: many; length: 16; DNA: TGCAGTGCTAGAGGTTCTAGCGGGGAGACCTACAATGAGCAGTTCTTC; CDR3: CSARGSSGETYNEQFF
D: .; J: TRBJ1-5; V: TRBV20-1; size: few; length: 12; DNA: TGCAGTGCTAGAAATCTCAATCAGCCCCAGCATTTT; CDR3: CSARNLNQPQHF
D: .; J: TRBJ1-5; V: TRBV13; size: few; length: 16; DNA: TGTGCCAGCAGCTTAGGCCCAGGGACAAGGGCACAGCCCCAGCATTTT; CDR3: CASSLGPGTRAQPQHF
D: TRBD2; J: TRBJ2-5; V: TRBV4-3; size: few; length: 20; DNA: TGCGCCAGCAGCCAAGATACTAGCGGGGTCCATCTCGGGGTGTTGGAGACCCAGTACTTC; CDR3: CASSQDTSGVHLGVLETQYF
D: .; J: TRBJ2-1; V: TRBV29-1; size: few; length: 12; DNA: TGCAGCGTTATGTGGGCGGGGAATGAGCAGTTCTTC; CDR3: CSVMWAGNEQFF
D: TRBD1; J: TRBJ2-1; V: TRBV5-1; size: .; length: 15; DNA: TGCGCCAGCAGCTCAGGGACAGGGGATATCAATGAGCAGTTCTTC; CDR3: CASSSGTGDINEQFF
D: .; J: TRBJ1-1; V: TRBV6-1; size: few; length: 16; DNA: TGTGCCAGCAGTCCATTTTATAGGGTATACGATGGTGAAGCTTTCTTT; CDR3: CASSPFYRVYDGEAFF
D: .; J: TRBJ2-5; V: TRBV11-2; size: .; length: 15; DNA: TGTGCCAGCAGCTCAGTGCGGGGAAAGCAAGAGACCCAGTACTTC; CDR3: CASSSVRGKQETQYF
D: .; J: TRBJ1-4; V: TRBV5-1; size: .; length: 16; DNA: TGCGCCAGCAGCCCCGTCCCAATTCTAGATCCTGAAAAACTGTTTTTT; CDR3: CASSPVPILDPEKLFF
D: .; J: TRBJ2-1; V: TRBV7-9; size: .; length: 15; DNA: TGTGCCAGCATCCTCAGGGAGGACACCTACAATGAGCAGTTCTTC; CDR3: CASILREDTYNEQFF
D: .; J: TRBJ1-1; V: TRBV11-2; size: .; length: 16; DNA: TGTGCCAGCAGCTTAGATCTTCGGGGGGCGATCTCTGAAGCTTTCTTT; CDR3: CASSLDLRGAISEAFF
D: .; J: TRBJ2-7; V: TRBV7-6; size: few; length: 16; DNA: TGTGCCAGCAGTTTAACCCTTGGACGAACCACCTACGAGCAGTACTTC; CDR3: CASSLTLGRTTYEQYF
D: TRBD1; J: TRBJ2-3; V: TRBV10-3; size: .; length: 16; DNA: TGTGCCATCAGTGAGTGGACAGGGGGCATAACAGATACGCAGTATTTT; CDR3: CAISEWTGGITDTQYF
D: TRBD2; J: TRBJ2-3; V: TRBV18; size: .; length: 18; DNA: TGTGCCAGCTCACCACCCCGACTAGCGGGGGGTACTACAGATACGCAGTATTTT; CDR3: CASSPPRLAGGTTDTQYF
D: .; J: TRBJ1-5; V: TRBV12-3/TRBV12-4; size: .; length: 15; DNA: TGTGCCAGCAGTCCTGGGGCAGGGGTTAAACAGCCCCAGCATTTT; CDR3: CASSPGAGVKQPQHF
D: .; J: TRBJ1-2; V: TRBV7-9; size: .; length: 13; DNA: TGTGCCAGCAGCTTCTCTGACTACTATGGCTACACCTTC; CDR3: CASSFSDYYGYTF
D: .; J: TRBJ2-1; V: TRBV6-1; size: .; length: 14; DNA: TGTGCCAGCAAGGCGGGGACAGTGGGGAATGAGCAGTTCTTC; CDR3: CASKAGTVGNEQFF
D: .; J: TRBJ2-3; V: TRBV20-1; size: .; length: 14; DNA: TGCAGTGCTAGCCAGCGCGGGCTGGAAGATACGCAGTATTTT; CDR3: CSASQRGLEDTQYF
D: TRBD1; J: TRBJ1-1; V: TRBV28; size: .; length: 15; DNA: TGTGCCAGCAGCCTCGTCCGGACAGGGGGCACTGAAGCTTTCTTT; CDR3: CASSLVRTGGTEAFF
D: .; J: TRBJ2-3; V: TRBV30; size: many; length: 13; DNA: TGTGCCTGGAGCAGGGGTTCGACAGATACGCAGTATTTT; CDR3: CAWSRGSTDTQYF
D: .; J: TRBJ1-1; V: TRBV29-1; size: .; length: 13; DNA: TGCAGCCTAACCGGGCCGATGAACACTGAAGCTTTCTTT; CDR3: CSLTGPMNTEAFF
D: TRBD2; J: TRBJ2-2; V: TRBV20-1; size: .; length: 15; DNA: TGCAGTGCTTACACTAGCGGGGGACGCGACGGGGAGCTGTTTTTT; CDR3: CSAYTSGGRDGELFF
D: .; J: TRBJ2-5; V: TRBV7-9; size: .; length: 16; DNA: TGTGCCAGCAGCTTAAGCGACCAGGGAAAGCGGGAGACCCAGTACTTC; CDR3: CASSLSDQGKRETQYF
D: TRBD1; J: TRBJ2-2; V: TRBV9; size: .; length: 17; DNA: TGTGCCAGCAGAGGGGGCCCGGGACAGCCGAACACCGGGGAGCTGTTTTTT; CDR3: CASRGGPGQPNTGELFF
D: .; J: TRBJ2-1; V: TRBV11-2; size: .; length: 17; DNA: TGTGCCAGCAGCTCGCTACCGAAGGAGCTTCTCTACAATGAGCAGTTCTTC; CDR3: CASSSLPKELLYNEQFF
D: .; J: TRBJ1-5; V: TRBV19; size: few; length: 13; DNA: TGTGCCAGTCGATATTTAGGGGATCAGCCCCAGCATTTT; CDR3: CASRYLGDQPQHF
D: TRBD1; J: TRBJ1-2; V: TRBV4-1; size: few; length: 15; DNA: TGCGCCAGCAGCCAAGATCCCTCGGGACAGTATGGCTACACCTTC; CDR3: CASSQDPSGQYGYTF
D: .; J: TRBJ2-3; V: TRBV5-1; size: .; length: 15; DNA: TGCGCCAGCAGCTTGGCCCAGCTTGGCACAGATACGCAGTATTTT; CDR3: CASSLAQLGTDTQYF